Below, 17 T cell receptor beta chains from the same sample are listed, as sequenced in a study of molecular identifiers for immune sequencing clone quantification. TCRdb fed the PCR reads into MiXCR, producing one record per CDR3 protein. Of about 630,000 distinct CDR3 sequences detected, roughly 23% appear once; the ten largest clones hold around 0.78%. The sample consisted of naive CD8+ T cells from blood, with Jurkat cell RNA spiked in. Subset noted: FACS-sorted CD8+CD4-CCR7+CD45RA+ naive T cells. The receptors here all came from a human donor in good health. Some libraries in this study had Jurkat cell RNA spiked in.

Details on this clonotype: A read error is possible here, since a much larger clone lies one base away. This chain links TRBV7-9 with TRBJ1-1; D is ambiguous. This CDR3 has 15 residues. CDR1 is SEHNR and CDR2 is FQNEAQ in the germline V gene (reference sequence). V was clipped by 5 bases and J by 6 bases, with 19 bases between them. The CDR3 DNA is TGTGCCAGCAGCCCCCCCCGGGAGTTTCTTGCTGAAGCTTTCTTT. It translates to CASSPPREFLAEAFF.

The chain couples TRBV27 to TRBJ2-7, with 9 bases that match TRBD2. This CDR3 region has 15 residues. The junction had 4 bases not matched to a gene; V was cut back by 0 bases and J by 4 bases. The V gene's germline CDR1 is MNHEY and CDR2 SMNVEV (reference sequence). CDR3 coding DNA: TGTGCCAGCAGTTTATCAAGCGGGAGGTATTACGAGCAGTACTTC. Protein product: CASSLSSGRYYEQYF.

This clonotype was detected many times. The V and J genes are TRBV7-6 and TRBJ1-1; 8 bases align to TRBD1. V dropped 1 base and J dropped 5; count of bases not matched to a gene: 9. The CDR3 runs 16 residues. Germline-derived CDR1 and CDR2 are SGHVS and FNYEAQ. The DNA of the CDR3 is TGTGCCAGCAGCTTAGGACAGGGGCGCACCGGGACTGAAGCTTTCTTT. Encoded protein: CASSLGQGRTGTEAFF. The complete variable domain, with remaining parts taken from reference TRBV7-6 and TRBJ1-1, reads GAGVSQSPRYKVTKRGQDVALRCDPISGHVSLYWYRQALGQGPEFLTYFNYEAQQDKSGLPNDRFSAERPEGSISTLTIQRTEQRDSAMYRCASSLGQGRTGTEAFFGQGTRLTVV.

The gene calls are TRBV6-5 and TRBJ1-1; D call uncertain. Trimming took 8 bases from V and 0 from J, leaving 10 bases between them. The CDR3 loop spans 13 amino acids. CDR1 and CDR2 from the germline V gene are MNHEY and SVGAGI. The DNA for the CDR3 is TGTGCCAGCCTCTCGGACGTGAACACTGAAGCTTTCTTT. This sequence encodes CASLSDVNTEAFF.

This clonotype was detected only a few times. This rearrangement joins TRBV14 to TRBJ2-5, with TRBD2 matching over 12 bases. Germline assignment: CDR1 SGHDN and CDR2 FVKESK. V shed 4 bases and J 5 bases; nucleotides not matched to a gene: 8. This CDR3 spans 16 amino acids. DNA for the CDR3: TGTGCCAGCAGCCCAGAACTAGCGGGGGGACCCGAGACCCAGTACTTC. Translated: CASSPELAGGPETQYF.

The gene calls are TRBV4-1 and TRBJ2-2; TRBD2 agrees at 11 bases. J lost 3 bases, V lost 3 bases, and 9 bases had no gene match. CDR3 length: 18 residues. Per the germline V gene, CDR1 is MGHRA and CDR2 is YSYEKL. CDR3 amino acids: CASSQSLAGGADTGELFF. Written as DNA, the CDR3 is TGCGCCAGCAGCCAGTCGCTAGCGGGGGGAGCGGACACCGGGGAGCTGTTTTTT.

The chain employs TRBV5-1 and TRBJ2-7; 9 bases align to TRBD1. The germline V gene encodes CDR1 SGHRS and CDR2 YFSETQ. This CDR3 contains 16 residues. V lost 0 bases, J lost 9 bases, and 13 bases stayed unmatched. The CDR3 coding sequence is TGCGCCAGCAGCTTGGATATGGACAGGGGTCCCCACGGGCAGTACTTC. Translating gives CASSLDMDRGPHGQYF.

About this clonotype itself: At one of its ends the junction is not consistent with the germline gene, which may arise from a read error. The chain uses TRBV24-1 and TRBJ2-5, with D hard to call. CDR3 size: 14 residues. The germline V gene has CDR1 KGHDR and CDR2 SFDVKD. CDR3 region: CATSDAGSQETQHF. The CDR3 DNA follows: TGTGCCACCAGTGATGCTGGCAGTCAAGAGACCCAGCACTTC.

The rearrangement uses TRBV27 and TRBJ1-4; possible D gene TRBD1, 6 bases. Trimming shortened V by 2 bases and J by 4 bases, and 20 bases separated the two germline ends. Germline V CDR1 and CDR2: MNHEY, SMNVEV (reference sequence). The CDR3 sequence is 18 residues long. The CDR3 nucleotides are TGTGCCAGCAGTTTACTGGGGGTTGGGGGGCAGAATAATGAAAAACTGTTTTTT. Translated: CASSLLGVGGQNNEKLFF.

In this sample, this clonotype turned up many times. The gene calls are TRBV12-3 or TRBV12-4 and TRBJ1-5; 7 bases match TRBD1. J gave up 3 bases and V 5 bases, and 4 bases lay outside the gene matches. The CDR3 is 14 residues long. The CDR3 reads CASSKGQHNQPQHF. The CDR3 DNA is TGTGCCAGCAGTAAGGGACAGCACAATCAGCCCCAGCATTTT.

To note about this clonotype: Being one base from a much bigger clone, this may be a read error. This chain connects TRBV6-2 or TRBV6-3 to TRBJ2-3, with 10 bases that match TRBD2. The CDR3 sequence is 16 residues long. CDR1 is MNHEY and CDR2 is SVGEGT in the germline V gene. The DNA for the CDR3 is TGTGCCAGCAGTTACTCGATTCTAGCGGGAGCAGATAAGCAGTATTTT. This sequence encodes CASSYSILAGADKQYF.

In the case of this clonotype: The junction does not match germline at one end; this may be a read error. The rearrangement uses TRBV4-1 and TRBJ2-5; TRBD1 matches at 8 bases. The CDR3 is 16 amino acids. CDR1 is MGHRA and CDR2 is YSYEKL in the germline V gene. The DNA of the CDR3 is TGCGCCAGCAGCCAAGATCCACAGGGGGAATCAGAGCCCCAGTACTTC. This gives the protein CASSQDPQGESEPQYF.

This clonotype was detected ten times or more. The J gene is TRBJ1-1, the V gene TRBV19, with D possibly TRBD1 on 5 matching bases. The V gene lost 3 bases and the J gene lost 7 bases, with 12 bases spanning the gap. Germline V gives CDR1 LNHDA, CDR2 SQIVND (reference sequence). The CDR3 has 13 amino acids. CDR3: CASSMGGLSEAFF. The CDR3 region has the DNA TGTGCCAGTAGTATGGGGGGATTGAGTGAAGCTTTCTTT.

This clonotype was counted many times. J is TRBJ2-5 and V is TRBV12-3 or TRBV12-4, with 11 bases fitting TRBD2. The CDR3 loop spans 16 amino acids. V shed 6 bases and J 13 bases; nucleotides not matched to a gene: 19. This chain's CDR3 is CASSPTSGGRGRSWYF. The CDR3 region has the DNA TGTGCCAGCAGCCCAACTAGCGGGGGCCGCGGGAGGTCTTGGTACTTC.

This clonotype was seen a handful of times. J is TRBJ2-5 and V is TRBV2; D is possibly TRBD1 (5 bases). Looked up from germline, CDR1 is SNHLY and CDR2 is FYNNEI. V dropped 5 bases and J dropped 4 bases, with 17 bases sitting between them. The CDR3 is 15 amino acids. CDR3 sequence (DNA): TGTGCCAGCAGTTACGAGCAGGGCTCGGGAGAGACCCAGTACTTC. It translates to CASSYEQGSGETQYF.

Notes on this clonotype: This may be a read error, as it is one base from a much larger clone. Here the CDR3 omits its conserved ending phenylalanine or tryptophan, so a read error is the likely source. The chain recombines TRBV4-1 with TRBJ2-7; D is possibly TRBD2 (8 bases). CDR1 and CDR2 (germline): MGHRA, YSYEKL. V was clipped by 5 bases and J by 0 bases, with 14 bases between them. The CDR3 extends over 15 amino acids. The CDR3 DNA reads TGCGCCAGCAGCTTAGCGGGACAGACCTCCTACGAGCAGTACATC. Encoded protein: CASSLAGQTSYEQYI.

This clonotype was recorded only once. A read error may be the cause here, since a much bigger clone is one base away. This chain uses TRBV7-6 with TRBJ2-2; 7 bases align to TRBD2. CDR1 and CDR2 from the germline V gene are SGHVS and FNYEAQ. J gave up 4 bases and V 0 bases, and 11 bases lay outside the gene matches. The CDR3 runs to 18 residues. CDR3 coding DNA: TGTGCCAGCAGCTTAGCGTTTGGAGCGGGACGTTGCACCGGGGAGCTGTTTTTT. Translating it yields CASSLAFGAGRCTGELFF.